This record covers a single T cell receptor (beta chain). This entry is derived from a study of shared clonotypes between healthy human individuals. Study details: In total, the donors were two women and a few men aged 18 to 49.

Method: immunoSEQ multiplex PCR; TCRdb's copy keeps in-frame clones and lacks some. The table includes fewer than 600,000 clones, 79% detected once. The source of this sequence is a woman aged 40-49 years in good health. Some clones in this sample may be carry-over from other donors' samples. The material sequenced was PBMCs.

The chain's CDR3 is CASRAETASYNEQFF. Here the CDR3 DNA reads TGTGCCAGCAGGGCCGAGACAGCATCCTACAATGAGCAGTTCTTC. The rearrangement links TRBV2 to TRBJ2-1, with D possibly matching TRBD1 (5 bases). Germline CDR1 and CDR2: SNHLY and FYNNEI. Trimming pared 6 bases from V and 1 base from J, leaving 13 bases between. This CDR3 region has 15 residues.